These T cell receptor beta chains were read from a single sample in a study of CD8+ T cells in alopecia areata. Profiled with immunoSEQ multiplex PCR; TCRdb holds only in-frame clones, not every one. The top ten hold about 20% of the sample, which has over 70,000 clones, approximately 66% seen once. The sequenced sample was CD8+ T cells sorted from blood, obtained at week 24, from a patient treated with tofacitinib. Every receptor here comes from a human donor with alopecia areata. CDR3s include the opening cysteine and the closing phenylalanine or tryptophan. Each record gives: D gene, clone size, V gene, J gene, CDR3 protein, CDR3 DNA. A D gene is named only where the DNA matches it firmly. Size values are once, few and many counts, or a class for expanded clones, and some rows have none.

d_gene: NA
abundance: NA
v_gene: TRBV4-1
j_gene: TRBJ2-5
CDR3aa: CASSHRLGAAGETQYF
CDR3nt: TGCGCCAGCAGCCACCGCCTTGGGGCGGCAGGAGAGACCCAGTACTTC

d_gene: NA
abundance: NA
v_gene: TRBV29-1
j_gene: TRBJ2-1
CDR3aa: CSVEVELVSYNEQFF
CDR3nt: TGCAGCGTTGAAGTGGAACTAGTTTCCTACAATGAGCAGTTCTTC

d_gene: TRBD2
abundance: few
v_gene: TRBV5-1
j_gene: TRBJ2-1
CDR3aa: CASSPRTSADEQFF
CDR3nt: TGCGCCAGCAGCCCAAGGACTAGCGCTGATGAGCAGTTCTTC

d_gene: NA
abundance: few
v_gene: TRBV10-3
j_gene: TRBJ2-7
CDR3aa: CAISDTTYEQYF
CDR3nt: TGTGCCATCAGTGACACCACCTACGAGCAGTACTTC

d_gene: TRBD2
abundance: few
v_gene: TRBV7-9
j_gene: TRBJ2-3
CDR3aa: CASSYAGGGTDTQYF
CDR3nt: TGTGCCAGCAGCTACGCGGGGGGCGGCACAGATACGCAGTATTTT

d_gene: TRBD1
abundance: NA
v_gene: TRBV29-1
j_gene: TRBJ1-1
CDR3aa: CSVPQGDDTEAFF
CDR3nt: TGCAGCGTTCCTCAGGGGGATGACACTGAAGCTTTCTTT

d_gene: NA
abundance: few
v_gene: TRBV5-1
j_gene: TRBJ1-1
CDR3aa: CASSLNQNTEAFF
CDR3nt: TGCGCCAGCAGCTTGAACCAGAACACTGAAGCTTTCTTT

d_gene: NA
abundance: once
v_gene: TRBV4-3
j_gene: TRBJ1-2
CDR3aa: CASSQGDSNYGYTF
CDR3nt: TGCGCCAGCAGCCAAGGGGACTCTAACTATGGCTACACCTTC

d_gene: TRBD2
abundance: NA
v_gene: TRBV7-2
j_gene: TRBJ2-3
CDR3aa: CASSLAMSDELGLAGTDTQYF
CDR3nt: TGTGCCAGCAGCTTAGCGATGAGCGATGAGTTGGGACTAGCGGGCACAGATACGCAGTATTTT

d_gene: TRBD1
abundance: medium-sized
v_gene: TRBV28
j_gene: TRBJ1-4
CDR3aa: CASSLRQGQEKLFF
CDR3nt: TGTGCCAGCAGTTTAAGACAGGGGCAGGAAAAACTGTTTTTT

d_gene: NA
abundance: NA
v_gene: TRBV5-4
j_gene: TRBJ2-6
CDR3aa: CASSLENSGANVLTF
CDR3nt: TGTGCCAGCAGCTTGGAAAACTCTGGGGCCAACGTCCTGACTTTC

d_gene: TRBD1
abundance: few
v_gene: TRBV7-9
j_gene: TRBJ1-5
CDR3aa: CASSFGTGGNQPQHF
CDR3nt: TGTGCCAGCAGCTTCGGGACAGGGGGCAATCAGCCCCAGCATTTT